The 3 T cell receptor beta chains listed next were all sequenced from one sample in a study of OX40 agonist ivuxolimab in advanced cancers. This table comes from immunoSEQ multiplex PCR, and its TCRdb copy is limited to in-frame clones, with some not included. The table includes 65,000 to 75,000 clones, 80% to 85% detected once. This specimen was CD4+ or CD8+ T cells sorted from blood, taken in a trial of the OX40 agonist ivuxolimab. These receptors were taken from an adult with an advanced solid tumor such as melanoma, head and neck, liver or kidney cancer.

The chain uses TRBV28 and TRBJ1-3, with D uncertain. CDR3 length: 15 residues. Germline CDR1 and CDR2: MDHEN and SYDVKM. V shed 6 bases and J shed 4 bases, with 16 bases lying between them. The CDR3 loop is CASRQTALPGNTIYF. The CDR3 nucleotides read TGTGCCAGCAGACAAACAGCGCTCCCGGGAAACACCATATATTTT.

The chain joins TRBV7-3 to TRBJ2-3, with a possible D match to TRBD2 (6 bases). V lost 5 bases, J lost 3 bases, and 12 bases lay in between. Germline CDR1 reads SGHTA; CDR2 reads FQGTGA. The CDR3 has 14 amino acids. The CDR3 spells CASSQDGTTDTQYF. The CDR3 nucleotides are TGTGCCAGCAGCCAAGATGGGACTACAGATACGCAGTATTTT.

V gene TRBV7-9 combines with J gene TRBJ1-3; no clear D gene. From germline, CDR1 is SEHNR and CDR2 FQNEAQ (reference sequence). Trimming left V 0 bases short and J 3 bases short, with 6 bases between. This CDR3 contains 14 residues. The CDR3 is CASSLAGSGNTIYF. DNA of the CDR3: TGTGCCAGCAGCTTAGCGGGGAGTGGAAACACCATATATTTT. Full variable domain (missing parts from reference TRBV7-9 and TRBJ1-3): DTGVSQNPRHKITKRGQNVTFRCDPISEHNRLYWYRQTLGQGPEFLTYFQNEAQLEKSRLLSDRFSAERPKGSFSTLEIQRTEQGDSAMYLCASSLAGSGNTIYFGEGSWLTVV.